This record looks at one T cell receptor (beta chain) sequence and its context. The sample originates from a study of control samples from healthy donors and cancer patients. Germline V gene data show CDR1 as ENHRY and CDR2 as SYGVKD. There are 16 residues in the CDR3. The junction had 7 bases not matched to a gene; V was cut back by 3 bases and J by 7 bases. Only in-frame clones appear in the TCRdb table, and some are missing; sequencing was by immunoSEQ multiplex PCR. The table shows 53,000 or so clones, with 75% to 90% occurring only once. The TCR comes from a man in his sixties with head and neck cancer. What was sequenced was PBMCs. This chain links TRBV10-3 with TRBJ2-2; 11 nucleotides align to TRBD2. CDR3 protein: CAISELLAGDGGELFF. The CDR3 DNA is TGTGCCATCAGTGAACTACTAGCGGGAGATGGCGGGGAGCTGTTTTTT.